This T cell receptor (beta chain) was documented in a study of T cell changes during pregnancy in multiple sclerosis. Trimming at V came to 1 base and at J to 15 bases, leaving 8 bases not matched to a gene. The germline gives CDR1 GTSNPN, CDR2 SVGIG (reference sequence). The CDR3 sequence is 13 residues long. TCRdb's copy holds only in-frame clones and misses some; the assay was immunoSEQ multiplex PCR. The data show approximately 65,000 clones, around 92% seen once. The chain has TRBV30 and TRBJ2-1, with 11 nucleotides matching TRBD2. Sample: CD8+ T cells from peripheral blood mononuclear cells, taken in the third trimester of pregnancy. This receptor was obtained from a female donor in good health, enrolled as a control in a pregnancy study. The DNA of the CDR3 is TGTGCCTGGAGTGAATTAGCGGGGGGGCCGTGGTTCTTC. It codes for CAWSELAGGPWFF.